This TCR beta chain is drawn from a study of blood T cell repertoires in COVID-19. The study recruited people aged roughly 18 to 95 years across roughly 25 US areas. Assignments of participants to cohorts depended upon their own reported clinical history. The study counted Cohort 3 donors as recovered given two negative PCRs, clearance, or symptom resolution. Germline V gene sequence: CDR1 SGHNT, CDR2 YYREEE (reference sequence). J was trimmed by 0 bases and V by 5 bases; bases with no gene match: 3. The CDR3 runs to 14 residues. Profiled with immunoSEQ multiplex PCR; TCRdb holds only in-frame clones, not every one. The table has approximately 300,000 clones, around 90% seen once.

This receptor was identified in a woman aged 25 to 39 who had recovered from COVID-19. The rearrangement uses TRBV5-4 and TRBJ2-3; TRBD1 matches 7 bases. Input material: PBMCs or T cells enriched from blood (not recorded which). The CDR3 region has the DNA TGTGCCAGCAGACCGACAGGGAGCACAGATACGCAGTATTTT. Amino acid sequence: CASRPTGSTDTQYF.